This passage covers 25 T cell receptor beta chains from one sample sequenced in a study of cytomegalovirus exposure and HLA in healthy donors. The PCR had 60 Vbeta and 13 Jbeta primers. Repertoires were generated with immunoSEQ multiplex PCR, while TCRdb's copy carries only in-frame clones and drops some. This table has 150,000 to 200,000 clones, 75% appearing once. Sequences were obtained from PBMCs. All receptors come from a man between 18 and 35 years old in good health and CMV-seropositive.

This clone was counted a few times. J is TRBJ2-7 and V is TRBV7-9, with D maybe TRBD2 (5 bases). This CDR3 is 12 amino acids long. The germline V and J ends were trimmed by 5 bases and 1 base, with 6 bases remaining between them. Germline loops: CDR1 SEHNR, CDR2 FQNEAQ (reference sequence). The CDR3 loop is CASSRESYEQYF. Here the CDR3 DNA reads TGTGCCAGCAGCCGGGAATCCTACGAGCAGTACTTC.

The chain is built from TRBV28 and TRBJ2-1; 12 bases fit TRBD2. Germline loops: CDR1 MDHEN, CDR2 SYDVKM. J lost 9 bases, V lost 5 bases, and 8 bases had no gene match. The CDR3 sequence is 15 residues long. CDR3 region: CASSGPTSGSGEQFF. The DNA of the CDR3 is TGTGCCAGCAGTGGGCCGACTAGCGGGAGTGGTGAGCAGTTCTTC.

The chain uses TRBV6-5 and TRBJ2-7, with a weak D call TRBD1 (6 bases). Trimming took 2 bases from V and 2 from J, leaving 10 bases between them. The CDR3 sequence is 14 residues long. Per the germline V gene, CDR1 is MNHEY and CDR2 is SVGAGI. CDR3: CASSYQTGTYEQYF. The CDR3 coding sequence is TGTGCCAGCAGTTACCAGACAGGAACCTACGAGCAGTACTTC.

The chain is built from TRBV6-6 and TRBJ2-7; 14 nucleotides match TRBD2. The CDR3 covers 15 residues. Unmatched junction bases numbered 4, after V lost 7 bases and J lost 2 bases. The germline CDR1 and CDR2 sequences are MNHNY and SVGAGI (reference sequence). CDR3 in DNA: TGTGCCAGCAAGGGACTAGCGGGAGTGGCCTACGAGCAGTACTTC. Its translation: CASKGLAGVAYEQYF.

V gene TRBV28 combines with J gene TRBJ1-3, with D hard to call. The CDR3 runs to 15 residues. The germline V and J ends were trimmed by 9 bases and 0 bases, with 15 bases remaining between them. CDR1 and CDR2 (germline): MDHEN, SYDVKM. This CDR3 reads CASSALDRSGNTIYF. The CDR3, as DNA: TGTGCCAGTTCAGCTCTAGATCGCTCTGGAAACACCATATATTTT.

The V call is TRBV7-9, the J call TRBJ2-2; TRBD2 agrees at 8 bases. Looked up from germline, CDR1 is SEHNR and CDR2 is FQNEAQ (reference sequence). After removal of 11 bases from V and 3 bases from J, the junction contained 11 bases not matched to a gene. The length of the CDR3 is 15 residues. In DNA, the CDR3 is TGTGCCGGAAGACGGGAGGGAAGGGACACCGGGGAGCTGTTTTTT. Protein product: CAGRREGRDTGELFF.

This clone was detected only once. The genes are TRBV5-4 and TRBJ1-4; TRBD1 aligns across 12 bases. In germline, CDR1 is SGHNT, CDR2 YYREEE (reference sequence). With V trimmed by 4 bases and J by 2 bases, 6 bases remained unmatched. This CDR3 is built from 17 residues. This CDR3 is CASSPGQGAGTNEKLFF. The DNA of the CDR3 is TGTGCCAGCAGCCCGGGACAGGGGGCCGGGACTAATGAAAAACTGTTTTTT.

The rearrangement uses TRBV13 and TRBJ1-1; no clear D gene. Between the trimmed V and J ends, which lost 7 bases and 7 bases, there was a span of 16 bases. The V gene's germline CDR1 is PRHDT and CDR2 FYEKMQ (reference sequence). This CDR3 has 13 residues. CDR3 in DNA: TGTGCCAGCACCTCCGAGATGGAGGGTGAAGCTTTCTTT. Translating gives CASTSEMEGEAFF.

V and J are TRBV5-1 and TRBJ2-5; weak D call: TRBD1 (7 bases). V was shortened by 4 bases and J by 5 bases, with 15 bases between the two germline ends. CDR1 and CDR2 from the germline V gene are SGHRS and YFSETQ. The CDR3 is made up of 14 amino acids. CDR3 sequence (DNA): TGCGCCAGCAGCATCGGACAGGCGGGGGAGACCCAGTACTTC. The encoded protein is CASSIGQAGETQYF.

The chain is built from TRBV12-2 and TRBJ2-7; TRBD2 is the table's D call, not checked against the DNA. TRBV12-2 is noted as a pseudogene. The CDR3 covers 16 residues. For the CDR3, the DNA is TGTGCAAGTCGCACCTCAGGGGAGGGCCCCTCCTACGAGCAGTACTTC. Protein sequence: CASRTSGEGPSYEQYF.

This rearrangement joins TRBV4-2 to TRBJ2-3; TRBD1 matches at 8 bases. CDR1 and CDR2 from the germline V gene are LGHNA and YNFKEQ. The length of the CDR3 is 16 residues. Trimming removed 2 bases from V and 2 bases from J; junction bases left unmatched: 6. The CDR3, as DNA: TGTGCCAGCAGCCAATACGGACAGGGAACCACAGATACGCAGTATTTT. Translation: CASSQYGQGTTDTQYF.

V is TRBV19 and J is TRBJ2-7; 8 nucleotides agree with TRBD1. The V gene's germline CDR1 is LNHDA and CDR2 SQIVND (reference sequence). The CDR3 length is 13 residues. The ends lost 5 bases at V and 5 bases at J; junction bases unmatched: 5. The CDR3 reads CASSGQGANEQYF. The CDR3 DNA sequence: TGTGCCAGTAGTGGGCAGGGGGCCAACGAGCAGTACTTC.

The V call is TRBV6-1, the J call TRBJ1-4; unclear D gene. Germline V gene data show CDR1 as MNHNS and CDR2 as SASEGT. Trimming removed 7 bases from V and 0 bases from J, with 12 bases in between. The CDR3 totals 15 residues. The CDR3 reads CASNPTRTTNEKLFF. The CDR3 DNA sequence: TGTGCCAGCAACCCGACACGAACAACTAATGAAAAACTGTTTTTT.

The CDR3 bases are TGCGCCAGCAGTCAGGGTGACAGATGGGACGGGGGCGAGCAGTACTTC. Translated: CASSQGDRWDGGEQYF. This rearrangement joins TRBV23-1 to TRBJ2-7, with D perhaps TRBD2 (6 bases). TRBV23-1 is flagged as an ORF with uncertain function. V was trimmed by 3 bases and J by 6 bases, leaving 21 bases between them. The CDR3 totals 16 residues.

This clone was recorded once. The chain combines TRBV10-1 with TRBJ2-3, with D possibly being TRBD2 (6 bases). V lost 2 bases and J 1 base, leaving 13 bases between the germline ends. Germline V gives CDR1 WNHNN, CDR2 SYGVQD (reference sequence). This CDR3 has 16 amino acids. The CDR3 sequence: CASSEDSGQRTDTQYF. As DNA, the CDR3 is TGCGCCAGCAGTGAGGATAGCGGCCAACGCACAGATACGCAGTATTTT.

This chain joins TRBV18 and TRBJ2-5; D call uncertain. The CDR3 extends over 14 amino acids. Germline CDR1 KGHSH, CDR2 LQKENI. The V gene lost 1 base and the J gene lost 2 bases, with 8 bases spanning the gap. CDR3 amino acids: CASSPRTVQETQYF. The CDR3 coding sequence is TGTGCCAGCTCACCACGAACGGTACAAGAGACCCAGTACTTC.

This clone was seen more than once but under ten times. V usage is TRBV7-3 and J usage is TRBJ2-3; D is undetermined. The CDR3 length is 13 residues. V lost 5 bases and J lost 0, with 6 bases in between. Germline V gives CDR1 SGHTA, CDR2 FQGTGA. The CDR3 region has the DNA TGTGCCAGCAGCCTGGCTAGCACAGATACGCAGTATTTT. Encoded protein: CASSLASTDTQYF.

V gene TRBV2 combines with J gene TRBJ1-5, with D unclear. Germline lookup yields CDR1 SNHLY and CDR2 FYNNEI. The CDR3 covers 14 residues. Trimming stripped 5 bases from V and 0 bases from J, with 8 bases between. CDR3 region: CASSRLNSNQPQHF. The CDR3 DNA reads as TGTGCCAGCAGTAGACTCAATAGCAATCAGCCCCAGCATTTT. Together with reference TRBV2 and TRBJ1-5, the CDR3 gives the full variable domain: EPEVTQTPSHQVTQMGQEVILRCVPISNHLYFYWYRQILGQKVEFLVSFYNNEISEKSEIFDDQFSVERPDGSNFTLKIRSTKLEDSAMYFCASSRLNSNQPQHFGDGTRLSIL.

The chain has TRBV4-2 and TRBJ2-2, with 8 bases lining up with TRBD1. The CDR3 contains 16 residues. With V trimmed by 3 bases and J by 1 base, 4 bases remained unmatched. Germline V gives CDR1 LGHNA, CDR2 YNFKEQ. The CDR3 reads CASSHTGTGNTGELFF. The CDR3 DNA reads as TGTGCCAGCAGCCACACCGGGACAGGGAACACCGGGGAGCTGTTTTTT.

The rearrangement links TRBV5-6 to TRBJ2-1; D might be TRBD1 (5 bases). Looked up from germline, CDR1 is SGHDT and CDR2 is YYEEEE. The CDR3 totals 11 residues. V lost 2 bases and J 9 bases, leaving 6 bases between the germline ends. The chain's CDR3 is CASSFRVEQFF. CDR3 DNA sequence: TGTGCCAGCAGCTTCAGGGTTGAGCAGTTCTTC.

The CDR3 protein is CASRPGGYSNQPQHF. DNA for the CDR3: TGTGCCAGTAGGCCCGGGGGGTATAGCAATCAGCCCCAGCATTTT. V gene TRBV19 combines with J gene TRBJ1-5; tentative D call: TRBD1 (5 bases). V was trimmed by 6 bases and J by 0 bases, leaving 12 bases between them. The CDR3 has 15 residues. Germline lookup yields CDR1 LNHDA and CDR2 SQIVND (reference sequence).

J is TRBJ2-5 and V is TRBV5-6; 11 positions agree with TRBD2. The DNA end is a closer match to TRBJ2-7, so the J assignment may be wrong. Germline assignment: CDR1 SGHDT and CDR2 YYEEEE. The CDR3 length is 16 residues. The CDR3 loop is CASSSLAGGLPYEQYF. CDR3 DNA sequence: TGTGCCAGCAGCTCGCTAGCGGGAGGCCTTCCCTACGAGCAGTACTTC.

V gene TRBV4-1 combines with J gene TRBJ2-2, with 9 positions matching TRBD2. The CDR3 runs 19 residues. Germline V gives CDR1 MGHRA, CDR2 YSYEKL. V lost 6 bases and J lost 1; bases outside the gene matches: 15. The CDR3 sequence: CASRGVGGRALENTGELFF. CDR3 DNA sequence: TGCGCCAGCAGGGGGGTGGGCGGGAGGGCCTTAGAGAACACCGGGGAGCTGTTTTTT.

The CDR3 DNA sequence: TGTGCCAGCAGCTTAACGGTACAGCTCCAAGAGACCCAGTACTTC. Translating gives CASSLTVQLQETQYF. The gene calls are TRBV7-2 and TRBJ2-5; D is unresolved. Germline lookup yields CDR1 SGHTA and CDR2 FQGNSA. V lost 2 bases, J lost 1 base, and 11 bases lay in between. The CDR3 sequence is 15 residues long.

The chain couples TRBV28 to TRBJ2-5; 10 bases line up with TRBD2. The assigned J gene may be wrong: the sequence end matches TRBJ2-7 better. The CDR3 is 14 residues long. Germline V gene data show CDR1 as MDHEN and CDR2 as SYDVKM. This CDR3 is CASSFTSGIYEQYF. CDR3 coding DNA: TGTGCCAGCAGTTTTACTAGCGGGATCTACGAGCAGTACTTC.